This section outlines one TCR beta chain sequence together with its context. Antigen: not known. The data were produced by immunoSEQ multiplex PCR, yet TCRdb's version contains in-frame clones alone and is incomplete. The sample lists about 12,000 clones, 84% seen once, with approximately 7.9% in the top ten. This entry comes from a study of tumor-infiltrating lymphocytes in localized non-small cell lung cancer. Study-wide background: Resected tumor was paired with non-adjacent uninvolved lung from the same patient. Study outcomes and limitations: No T-cell fraction difference was seen between IM1 and IM2 tumors.

Germline V gene data show CDR1 as LNHNV and CDR2 as YYDKDF (reference sequence). Trimming cost V 8 bases and J 6 bases; bases outside gene matches: 9. This CDR3 region has 14 residues. The TCR originated in a human donor with non-small cell lung cancer. The chain combines TRBV15 with TRBJ2-1; 8 bases are a match to TRBD1. The source material was lung tumor tissue. The CDR3 DNA is TGTGCCACCGGCAAGAGGACAGGGTTCAATGAGCAGTTCTTC. It encodes CATGKRTGFNEQFF.